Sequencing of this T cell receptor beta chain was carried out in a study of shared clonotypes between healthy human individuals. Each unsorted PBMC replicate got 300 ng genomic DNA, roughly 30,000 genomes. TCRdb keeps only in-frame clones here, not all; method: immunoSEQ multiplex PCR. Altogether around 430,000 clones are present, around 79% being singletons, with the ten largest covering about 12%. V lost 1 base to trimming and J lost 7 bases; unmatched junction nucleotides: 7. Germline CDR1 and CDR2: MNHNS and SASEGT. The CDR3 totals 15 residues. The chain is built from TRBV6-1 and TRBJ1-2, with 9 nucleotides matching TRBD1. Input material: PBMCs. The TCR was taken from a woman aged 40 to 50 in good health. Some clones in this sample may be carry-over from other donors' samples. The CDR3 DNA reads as TGTGCCAGCAGTGAAGGGAGGGGACAGGGATTTGGCTACACCTTC. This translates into CASSEGRGQGFGYTF.